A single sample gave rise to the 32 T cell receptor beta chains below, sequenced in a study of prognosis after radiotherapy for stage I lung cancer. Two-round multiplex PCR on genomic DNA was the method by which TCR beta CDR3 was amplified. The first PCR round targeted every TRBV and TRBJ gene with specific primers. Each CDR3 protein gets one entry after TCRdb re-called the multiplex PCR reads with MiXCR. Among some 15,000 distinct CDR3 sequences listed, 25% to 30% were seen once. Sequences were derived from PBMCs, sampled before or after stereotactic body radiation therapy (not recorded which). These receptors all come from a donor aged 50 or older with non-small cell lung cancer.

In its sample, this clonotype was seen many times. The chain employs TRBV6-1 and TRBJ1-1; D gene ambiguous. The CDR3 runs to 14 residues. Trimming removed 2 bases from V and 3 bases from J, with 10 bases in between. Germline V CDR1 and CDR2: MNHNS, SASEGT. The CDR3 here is CASSEQRTDTEAFF. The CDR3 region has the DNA TGTGCCAGCAGTGAACAGAGAACGGACACTGAAGCTTTCTTT.

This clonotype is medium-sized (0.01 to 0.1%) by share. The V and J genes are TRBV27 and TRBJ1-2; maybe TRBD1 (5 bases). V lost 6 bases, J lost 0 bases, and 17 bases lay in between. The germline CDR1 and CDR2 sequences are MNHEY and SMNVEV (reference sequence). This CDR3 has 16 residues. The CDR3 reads CASSQRQQTANYGYTF. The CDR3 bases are TGTGCCAGCAGCCAAAGACAGCAGACTGCTAACTATGGCTACACCTTC.

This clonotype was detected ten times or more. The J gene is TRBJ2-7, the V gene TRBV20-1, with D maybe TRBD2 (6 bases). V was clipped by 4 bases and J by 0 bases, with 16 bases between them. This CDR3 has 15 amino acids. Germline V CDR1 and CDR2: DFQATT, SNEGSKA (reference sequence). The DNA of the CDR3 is TGCAGTGCTATTCAGGGCATTAGCGGCTCCTACGAGCAGTACTTC. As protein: CSAIQGISGSYEQYF.

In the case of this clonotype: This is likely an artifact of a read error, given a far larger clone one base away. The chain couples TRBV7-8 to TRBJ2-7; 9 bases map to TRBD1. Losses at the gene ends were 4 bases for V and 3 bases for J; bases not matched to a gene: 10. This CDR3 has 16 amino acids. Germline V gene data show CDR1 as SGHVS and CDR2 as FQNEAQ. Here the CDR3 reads CASSSPTGGNCYEQYF. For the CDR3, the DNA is TGTGCCAGCAGCTCTCCAACAGGGGGCAACTGCTACGAGCAGTACTTC.

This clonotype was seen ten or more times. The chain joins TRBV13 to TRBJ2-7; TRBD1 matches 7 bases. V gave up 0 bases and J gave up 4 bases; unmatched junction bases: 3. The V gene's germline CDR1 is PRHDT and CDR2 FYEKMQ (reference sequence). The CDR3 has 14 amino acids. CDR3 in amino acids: CASSLGSRGYEQYF. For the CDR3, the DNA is TGTGCCAGCAGCTTAGGGAGCAGGGGGTACGAGCAGTACTTC. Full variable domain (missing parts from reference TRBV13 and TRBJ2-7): AAGVIQSPRHLIKEKRETATLKCYPIPRHDTVYWYQQGPGQDPQFLISFYEKMQSDKGSIPDRFSAQQFSDYHSELNMSSLELGDSALYFCASSLGSRGYEQYFGPGTRLTVT.

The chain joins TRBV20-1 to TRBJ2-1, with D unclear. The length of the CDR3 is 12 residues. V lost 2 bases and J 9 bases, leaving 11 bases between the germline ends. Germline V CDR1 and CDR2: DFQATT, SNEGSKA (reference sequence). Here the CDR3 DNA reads TGCAGTGCTAGATTACGAAGCTGTGAGCAGTTCTTC. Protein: CSARLRSCEQFF.

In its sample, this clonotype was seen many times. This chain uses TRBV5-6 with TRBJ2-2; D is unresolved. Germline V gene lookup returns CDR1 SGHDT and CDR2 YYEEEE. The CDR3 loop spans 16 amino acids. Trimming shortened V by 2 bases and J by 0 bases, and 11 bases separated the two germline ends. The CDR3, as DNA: TGTGCCAGCAGCTTAGGACGAGGATCGAACACCGGGGAGCTGTTTTTT. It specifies CASSLGRGSNTGELFF.

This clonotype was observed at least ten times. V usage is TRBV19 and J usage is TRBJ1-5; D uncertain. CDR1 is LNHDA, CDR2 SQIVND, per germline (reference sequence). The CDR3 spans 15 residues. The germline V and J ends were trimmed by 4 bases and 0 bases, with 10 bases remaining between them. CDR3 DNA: TGTGCCAGTAGTAGCAGATTCTATAGCAATCAGCCCCAGCATTTT. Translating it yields CASSSRFYSNQPQHF.

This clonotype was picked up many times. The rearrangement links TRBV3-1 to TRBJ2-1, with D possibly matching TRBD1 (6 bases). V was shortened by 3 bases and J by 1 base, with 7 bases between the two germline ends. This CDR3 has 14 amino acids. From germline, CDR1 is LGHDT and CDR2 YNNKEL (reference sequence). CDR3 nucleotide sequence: TGTGCCAGCAGCCACGGACAGTCCTACAATGAGCAGTTCTTC. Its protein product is CASSHGQSYNEQFF.

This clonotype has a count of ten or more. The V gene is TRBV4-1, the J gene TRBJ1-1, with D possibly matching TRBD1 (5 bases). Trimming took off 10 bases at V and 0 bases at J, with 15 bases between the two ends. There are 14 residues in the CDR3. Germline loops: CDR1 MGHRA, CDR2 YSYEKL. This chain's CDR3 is CAMGGAYMNTEAFF. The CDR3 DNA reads TGCGCCATGGGGGGTGCGTACATGAACACTGAAGCTTTCTTT.

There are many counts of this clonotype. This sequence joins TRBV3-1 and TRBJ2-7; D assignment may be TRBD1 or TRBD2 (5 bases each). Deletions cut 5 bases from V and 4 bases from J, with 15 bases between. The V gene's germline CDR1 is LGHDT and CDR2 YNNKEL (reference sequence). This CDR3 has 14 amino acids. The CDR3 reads CASSGYGGGYEQYF. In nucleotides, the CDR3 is TGTGCCAGCAGCGGTTATGGGGGTGGTTACGAGCAGTACTTC.

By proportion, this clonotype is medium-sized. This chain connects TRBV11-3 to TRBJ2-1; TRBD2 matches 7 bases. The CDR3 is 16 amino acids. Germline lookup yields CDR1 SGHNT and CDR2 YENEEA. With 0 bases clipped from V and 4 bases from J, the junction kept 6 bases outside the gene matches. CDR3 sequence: CASSLDGGGIYNEQFF. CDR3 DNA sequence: TGTGCCAGCAGCTTAGATGGGGGAGGGATATACAATGAGCAGTTCTTC.

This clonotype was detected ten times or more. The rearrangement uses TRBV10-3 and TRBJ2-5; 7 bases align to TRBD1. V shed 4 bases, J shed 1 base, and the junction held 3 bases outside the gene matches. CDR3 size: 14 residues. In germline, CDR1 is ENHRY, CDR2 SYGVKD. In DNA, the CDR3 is TGTGCCATCAGTGGCAGACAGGGCCAAGAGACCCAGTACTTC. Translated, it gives CAISGRQGQETQYF.

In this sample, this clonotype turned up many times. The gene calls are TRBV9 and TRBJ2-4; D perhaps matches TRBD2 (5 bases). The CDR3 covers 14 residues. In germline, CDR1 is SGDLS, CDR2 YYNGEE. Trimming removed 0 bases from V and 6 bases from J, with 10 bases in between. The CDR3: CASSVGEEGNIQYF. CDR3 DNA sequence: TGTGCCAGCAGCGTAGGGGAAGAGGGAAACATTCAGTACTTC.

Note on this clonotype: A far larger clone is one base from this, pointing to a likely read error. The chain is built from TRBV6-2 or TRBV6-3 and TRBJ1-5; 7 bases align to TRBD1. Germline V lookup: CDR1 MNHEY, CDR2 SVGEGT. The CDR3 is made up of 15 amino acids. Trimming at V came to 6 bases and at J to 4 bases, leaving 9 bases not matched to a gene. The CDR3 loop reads CASREAGQQNQPQHF. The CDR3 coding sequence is TGTGCCAGCAGAGAAGCGGGACAGCAAAATCAGCCCCAGCATTTT.

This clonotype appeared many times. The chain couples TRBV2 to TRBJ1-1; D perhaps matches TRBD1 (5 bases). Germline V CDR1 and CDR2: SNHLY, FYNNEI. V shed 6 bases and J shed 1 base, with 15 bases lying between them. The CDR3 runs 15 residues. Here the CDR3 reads CASSERRQPNTEAFF. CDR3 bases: TGTGCCAGCAGCGAAAGACGACAGCCGAACACTGAAGCTTTCTTT.

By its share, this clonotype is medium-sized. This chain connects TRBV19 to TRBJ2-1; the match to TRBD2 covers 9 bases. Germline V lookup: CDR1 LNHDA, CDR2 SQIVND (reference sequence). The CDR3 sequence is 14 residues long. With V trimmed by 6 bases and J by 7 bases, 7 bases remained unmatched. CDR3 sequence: CASSLRLAVNEQFF. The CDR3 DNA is TGTGCCAGTAGCCTACGACTAGCGGTAAATGAGCAGTTCTTC.

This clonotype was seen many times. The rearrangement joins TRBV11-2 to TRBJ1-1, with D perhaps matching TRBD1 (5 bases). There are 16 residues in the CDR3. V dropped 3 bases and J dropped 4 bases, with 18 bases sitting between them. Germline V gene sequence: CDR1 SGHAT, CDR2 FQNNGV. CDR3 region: CASSLPFRQKSTEAFF. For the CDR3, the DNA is TGTGCCAGCAGCTTGCCCTTCCGACAGAAGTCCACTGAAGCTTTCTTT.

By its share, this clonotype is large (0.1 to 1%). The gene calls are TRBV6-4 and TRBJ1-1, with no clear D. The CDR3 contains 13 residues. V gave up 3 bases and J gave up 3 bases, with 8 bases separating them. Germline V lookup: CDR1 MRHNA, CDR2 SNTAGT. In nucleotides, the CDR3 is TGTGCCAGCAGTGAAGCGTTTCACACTGAAGCTTTCTTT. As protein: CASSEAFHTEAFF.

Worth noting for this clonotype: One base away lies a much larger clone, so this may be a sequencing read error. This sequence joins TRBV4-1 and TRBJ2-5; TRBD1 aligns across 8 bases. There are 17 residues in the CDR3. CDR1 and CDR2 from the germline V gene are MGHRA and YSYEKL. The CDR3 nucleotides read TGCGTCAACAGCCAAGCCGGACAGGGATTGGGCGAAGAGACCCAGTACTTC. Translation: CVNSQAGQGLGEETQYF.

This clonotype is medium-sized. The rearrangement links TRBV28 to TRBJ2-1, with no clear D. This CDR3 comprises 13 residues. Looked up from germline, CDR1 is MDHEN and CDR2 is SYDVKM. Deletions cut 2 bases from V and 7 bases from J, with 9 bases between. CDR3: CASSLVGFNEQFF. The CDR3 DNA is TGTGCCAGCAGTTTAGTTGGGTTTAATGAGCAGTTCTTC. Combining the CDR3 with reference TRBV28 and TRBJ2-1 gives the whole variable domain DVKVTQSSRYLVKRTGEKVFLECVQDMDHENMFWYRQDPGLGLRLIYFSYDVKMKEKGDIPEGYSVSREKKERFSLILESASTNQTSMYLCASSLVGFNEQFFGPGTRLTVL.

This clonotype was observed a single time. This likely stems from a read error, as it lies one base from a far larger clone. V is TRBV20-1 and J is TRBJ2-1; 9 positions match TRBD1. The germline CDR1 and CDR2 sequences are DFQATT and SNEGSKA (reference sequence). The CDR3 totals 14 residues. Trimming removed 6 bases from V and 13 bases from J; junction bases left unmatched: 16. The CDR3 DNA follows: TGCAGTGCAACCGGGACAGGGACCCAAGAGACCCAGTTCTTC. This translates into CSATGTGTQETQFF.

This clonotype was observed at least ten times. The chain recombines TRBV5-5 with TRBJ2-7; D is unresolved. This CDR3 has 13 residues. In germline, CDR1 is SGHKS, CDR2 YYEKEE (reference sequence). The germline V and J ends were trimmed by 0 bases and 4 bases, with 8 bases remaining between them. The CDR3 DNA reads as TGTGCCAGCAGCTTGGAGTTACAATACGAGCAGTACTTC. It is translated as CASSLELQYEQYF.

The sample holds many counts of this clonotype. As DNA, the CDR3 is TGCAGTGCTAGAGAGGAAAGCGGGTGGGGGGAAGAGACCCAGTACTTC. It is translated as CSAREESGWGEETQYF. The gene calls are TRBV20-1 and TRBJ2-5; tentative D call: TRBD2 (6 bases). CDR3 length: 16 residues. Looked up from germline, CDR1 is DFQATT and CDR2 is SNEGSKA (reference sequence). Trimming removed 0 bases from V and 3 bases from J, with 17 bases in between.

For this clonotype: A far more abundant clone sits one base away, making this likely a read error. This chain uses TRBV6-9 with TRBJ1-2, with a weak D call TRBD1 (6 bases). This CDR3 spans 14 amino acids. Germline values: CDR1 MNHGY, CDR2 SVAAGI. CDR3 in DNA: TGTGCCAGCAGTTACTCCGAGACAGGCTATGGCCACACCTTC. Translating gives CASSYSETGYGHTF.

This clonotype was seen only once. The chain's CDR3 is CASSWTGTGGYEQYF. The CDR3 nucleotides are TGTGCCAGCAGCTGGACCGGGACAGGGGGGTACGAGCAGTACTTC. The V gene is TRBV6-1, the J gene TRBJ2-7, with 11 nucleotides matching TRBD1. The CDR3 extends over 15 amino acids. V lost 6 bases to trimming and J lost 4 bases; unmatched junction nucleotides: 8. Germline-derived CDR1 and CDR2 are MNHNS and SASEGT.

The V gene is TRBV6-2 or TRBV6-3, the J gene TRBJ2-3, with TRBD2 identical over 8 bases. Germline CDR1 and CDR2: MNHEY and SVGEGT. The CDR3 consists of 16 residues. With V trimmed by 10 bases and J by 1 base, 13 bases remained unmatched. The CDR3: CAISAGSGGGTDTQYF. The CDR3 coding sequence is TGTGCCATTAGTGCGGGCAGCGGGGGCGGCACAGATACGCAGTATTTT.

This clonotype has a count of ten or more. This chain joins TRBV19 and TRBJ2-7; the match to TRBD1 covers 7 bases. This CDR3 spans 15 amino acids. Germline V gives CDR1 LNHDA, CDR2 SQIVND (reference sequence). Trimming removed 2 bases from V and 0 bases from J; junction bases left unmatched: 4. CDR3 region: CASSIFHRGSYEQYF. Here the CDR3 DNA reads TGTGCCAGTAGTATATTTCACAGGGGCTCCTACGAGCAGTACTTC. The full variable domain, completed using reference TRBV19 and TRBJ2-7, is DGGITQSPKYLFRKEGQNVTLSCEQNLNHDAMYWYRQDPGQGLRLIYYSQIVNDFQKGDIAEGYSVSREKKESFPLTVTSAQKNPTAFYLCASSIFHRGSYEQYFGPGTRLTVT.

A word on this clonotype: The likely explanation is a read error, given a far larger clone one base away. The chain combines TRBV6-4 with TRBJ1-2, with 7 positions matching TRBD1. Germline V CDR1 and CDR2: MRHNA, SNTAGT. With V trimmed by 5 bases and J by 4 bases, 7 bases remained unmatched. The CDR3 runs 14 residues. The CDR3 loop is CASSTRDSVYGYTF. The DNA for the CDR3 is TGTGCCAGCAGTACCCGGGACAGCGTCTATGGCTACACCTTC.

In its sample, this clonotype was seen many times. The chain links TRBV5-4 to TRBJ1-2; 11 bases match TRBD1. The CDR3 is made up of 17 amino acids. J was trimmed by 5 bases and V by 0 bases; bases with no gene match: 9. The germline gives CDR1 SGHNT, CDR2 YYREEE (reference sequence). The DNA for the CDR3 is TGTGCCAGCAGCTTGGCCTCGTGGACAGGGGGCTTGTATGGCTACACCTTC. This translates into CASSLASWTGGLYGYTF.

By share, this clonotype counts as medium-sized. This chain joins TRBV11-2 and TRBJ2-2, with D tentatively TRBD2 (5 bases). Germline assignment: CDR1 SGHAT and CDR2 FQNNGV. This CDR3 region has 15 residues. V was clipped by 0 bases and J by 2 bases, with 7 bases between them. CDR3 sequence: CASSLESGNTGELFF. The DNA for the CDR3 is TGTGCCAGCAGCTTAGAGAGCGGTAACACCGGGGAGCTGTTTTTT. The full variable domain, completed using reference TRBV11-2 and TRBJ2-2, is EAGVAQSPRYKIIEKRQSVAFWCNPISGHATLYWYQQILGQGPKLLIQFQNNGVVDDSQLPKDRFSAERLKGVDSTLKIQPAKLEDSAVYLCASSLESGNTGELFFGEGSRLTVL.

The CDR3 region is CASRVTNPGQDTQYF. CDR3 DNA sequence: TGTGCCAGCAGAGTTACTAACCCGGGACAGGATACCCAGTACTTC. This rearrangement joins TRBV6-5 to TRBJ2-7; 8 nucleotides match TRBD1. Per the germline V gene, CDR1 is MNHEY and CDR2 is SVGAGI. V lost 6 bases, J lost 10 bases, and 17 bases stayed unmatched. The CDR3 has 15 amino acids.